This record looks at one T cell receptor (beta chain) sequence and its context. Its specificity is unknown. The entry originates in a study of beta chain features in type 1 diabetes. The investigators reverse transcribed all of the isolated RNA, so they sequenced expressed TCRB transcripts. The repertoire was sequenced with immunoSEQ multiplex PCR; TCRdb's copy has only in-frame clones and lacks some. The sample holds 130,000 to 150,000 clones, 48% seen once. Study results and caveats: Cells carrying high TCR expression could end up over-represented when cDNA is sequenced. The study found that naive, central memory and Treg TCRB repertoires appeared more similar in patients than in healthy donors.

Sequences were obtained from Tregs from blood. The sequence derives from a young man in good health.

CDR3 nucleotides: TGCGCCAGCAGCTTCACCGGGACAGGTACCTACGAGCAGTACTTC. Translating it yields CASSFTGTGTYEQYF. The genes are TRBV5-1 and TRBJ2-7; 8 bases agree with TRBD1. Per the germline V gene, CDR1 is SGHRS and CDR2 is YFSETQ. CDR3 length: 15 amino acids. V dropped 2 bases and J dropped 2; count of bases not matched to a gene: 6.